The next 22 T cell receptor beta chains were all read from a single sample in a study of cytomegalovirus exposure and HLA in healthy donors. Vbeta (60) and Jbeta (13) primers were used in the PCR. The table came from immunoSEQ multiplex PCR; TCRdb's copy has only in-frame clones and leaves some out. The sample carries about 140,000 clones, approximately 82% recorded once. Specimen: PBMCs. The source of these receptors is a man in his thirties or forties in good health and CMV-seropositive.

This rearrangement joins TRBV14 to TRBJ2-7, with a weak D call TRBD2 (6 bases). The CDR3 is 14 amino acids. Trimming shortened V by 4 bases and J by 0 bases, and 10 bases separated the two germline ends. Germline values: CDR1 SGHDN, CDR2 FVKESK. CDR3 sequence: CASSPGLSSYEQYF. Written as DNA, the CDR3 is TGTGCCAGCAGCCCGGGACTCAGCTCCTACGAGCAGTACTTC.

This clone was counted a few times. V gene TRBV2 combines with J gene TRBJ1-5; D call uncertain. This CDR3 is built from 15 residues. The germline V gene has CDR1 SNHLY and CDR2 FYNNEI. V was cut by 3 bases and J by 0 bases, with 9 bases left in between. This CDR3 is CASSEPEYSNQPQHF. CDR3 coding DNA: TGTGCCAGCAGTGAGCCCGAGTATAGCAATCAGCCCCAGCATTTT.

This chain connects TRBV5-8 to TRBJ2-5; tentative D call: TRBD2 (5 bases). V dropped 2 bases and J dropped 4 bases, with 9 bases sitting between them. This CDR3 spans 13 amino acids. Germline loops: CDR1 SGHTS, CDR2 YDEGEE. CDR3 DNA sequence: TGTGCCAGCAGCTTCGGGAAGAGAGAGACCCAGTACTTC. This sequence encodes CASSFGKRETQYF.

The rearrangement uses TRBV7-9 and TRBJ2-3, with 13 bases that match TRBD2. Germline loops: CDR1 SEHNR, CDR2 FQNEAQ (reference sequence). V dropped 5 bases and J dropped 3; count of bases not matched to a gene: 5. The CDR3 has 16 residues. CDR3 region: CASSLTTSGGTDTQYF. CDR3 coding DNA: TGTGCCAGCAGCCTTACGACTAGCGGGGGGACAGATACGCAGTATTTT. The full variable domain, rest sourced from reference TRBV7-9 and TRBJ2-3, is DTGVSQNPRHKITKRGQNVTFRCDPISEHNRLYWYRQTLGQGPEFLTYFQNEAQLEKSRLLSDRFSAERPKGSFSTLEIQRTEQGDSAMYLCASSLTTSGGTDTQYFGPGTRLTVL.

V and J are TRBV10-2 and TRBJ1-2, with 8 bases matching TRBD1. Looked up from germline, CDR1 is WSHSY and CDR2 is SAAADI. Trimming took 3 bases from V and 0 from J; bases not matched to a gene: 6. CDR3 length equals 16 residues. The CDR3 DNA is TGCGCCAGCAGTGACCCTGGACAGGGCGCTAACTATGGCTACACCTTC. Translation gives CASSDPGQGANYGYTF.

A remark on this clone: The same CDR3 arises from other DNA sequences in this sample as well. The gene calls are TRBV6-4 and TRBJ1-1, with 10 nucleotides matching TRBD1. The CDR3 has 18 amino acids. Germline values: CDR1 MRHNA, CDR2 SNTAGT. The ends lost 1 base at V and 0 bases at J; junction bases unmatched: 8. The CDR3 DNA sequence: TGTGCCAGCAGTGACTGGGACAGGGGACCCCACATGAACACTGAAGCTTTCTTT. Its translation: CASSDWDRGPHMNTEAFF.

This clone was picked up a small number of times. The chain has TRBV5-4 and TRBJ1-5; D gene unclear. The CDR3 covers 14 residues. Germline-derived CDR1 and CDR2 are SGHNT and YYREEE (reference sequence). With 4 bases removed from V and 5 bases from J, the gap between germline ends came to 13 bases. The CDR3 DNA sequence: TGTGCCAGCAGCGCCGGTGGTGGTGATCAGCCCCAGCATTTT. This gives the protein CASSAGGGDQPQHF. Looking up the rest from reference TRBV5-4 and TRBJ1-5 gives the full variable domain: ETGVTQSPTHLIKTRGQQVTLRCSSQSGHNTVSWYQQALGQGPQFIFQYYREEENGRGNFPPRFSGLQFPNYSSELNVNALELDDSALYLCASSAGGGDQPQHFGDGTRLSIL.

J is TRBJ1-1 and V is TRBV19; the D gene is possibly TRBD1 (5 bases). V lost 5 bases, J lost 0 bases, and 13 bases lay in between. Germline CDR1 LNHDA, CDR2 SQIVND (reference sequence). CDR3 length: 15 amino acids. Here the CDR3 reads CASSGAADMNTEAFF. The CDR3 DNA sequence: TGTGCCAGTAGTGGGGCGGCCGACATGAACACTGAAGCTTTCTTT.

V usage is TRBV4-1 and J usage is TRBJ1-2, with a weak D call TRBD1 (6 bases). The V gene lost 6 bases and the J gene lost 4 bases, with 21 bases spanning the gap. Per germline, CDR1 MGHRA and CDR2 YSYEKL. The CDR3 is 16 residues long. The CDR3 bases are TGCGCCAGCAGAGAGGGACAATCGTCTACGAGCTATGGCTACACCTTC. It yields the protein CASREGQSSTSYGYTF.

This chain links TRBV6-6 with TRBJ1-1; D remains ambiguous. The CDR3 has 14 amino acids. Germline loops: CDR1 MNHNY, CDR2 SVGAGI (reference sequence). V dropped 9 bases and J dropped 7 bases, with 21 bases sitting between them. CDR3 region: CASAVRPEGGEAFF. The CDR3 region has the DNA TGTGCCAGTGCTGTGCGGCCCGAAGGTGGTGAAGCTTTCTTT.

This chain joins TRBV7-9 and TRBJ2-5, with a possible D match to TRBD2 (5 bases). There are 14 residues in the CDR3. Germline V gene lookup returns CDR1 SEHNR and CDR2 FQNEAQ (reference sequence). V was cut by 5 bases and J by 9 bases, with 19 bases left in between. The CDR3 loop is CASSRDQARAAQYF. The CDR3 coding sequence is TGTGCCAGCAGCCGAGACCAGGCTCGAGCGGCCCAGTACTTC.

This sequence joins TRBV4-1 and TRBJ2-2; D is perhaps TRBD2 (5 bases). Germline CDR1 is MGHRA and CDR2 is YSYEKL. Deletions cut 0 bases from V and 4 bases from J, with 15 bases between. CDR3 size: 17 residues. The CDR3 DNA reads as TGCGCCAGCAGCCAAGATTCGGCCCGGCGGGTCACCGGGGAGCTGTTTTTT. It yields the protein CASSQDSARRVTGELFF.

CDR3 in DNA: TGCGCCAGCAGCTTTAATAGCGGGGGGCGCGAGCAGTACTTC. As protein: CASSFNSGGREQYF. J is TRBJ2-7 and V is TRBV5-1, with TRBD2 matching 10 bases. From germline, CDR1 is SGHRS and CDR2 YFSETQ. The V and J ends lost 2 bases and 6 bases, in that order; junction bases with no gene match: 5. This CDR3 comprises 14 residues. Drawing the rest from reference TRBV5-1 and TRBJ2-7, the complete variable domain is KAGVTQTPRYLIKTRGQQVTLSCSPISGHRSVSWYQQTPGQGLQFLFEYFSETQRNKGNFPGRFSGRQFSNSRSEMNVSTLELGDSALYLCASSFNSGGREQYFGPGTRLTVT.

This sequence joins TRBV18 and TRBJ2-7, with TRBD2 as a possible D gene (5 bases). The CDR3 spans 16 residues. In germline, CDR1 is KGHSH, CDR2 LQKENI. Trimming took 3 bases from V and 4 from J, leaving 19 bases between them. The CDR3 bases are TGTGCCAGCTCACCGGGAGTCCCTCCGAACAATTACGAGCAGTACTTC. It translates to CASSPGVPPNNYEQYF.

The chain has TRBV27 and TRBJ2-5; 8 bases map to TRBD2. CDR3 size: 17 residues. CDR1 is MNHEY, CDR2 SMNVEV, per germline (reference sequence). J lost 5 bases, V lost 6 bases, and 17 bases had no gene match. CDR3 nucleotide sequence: TGTGCCAGCAGACAGGGCAGCGGGGGCCCAAGGGGGGAGACCCAGTACTTC. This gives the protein CASRQGSGGPRGETQYF.

DNA of the CDR3: TGTGCCAGCAGTGAAGCGCGTTTGGGGACTCGAAATGAGCAGTTCTTC. It is translated as CASSEARLGTRNEQFF. The genes are TRBV2 and TRBJ2-1; D possibly corresponds to TRBD2 (6 bases). Deletions cut 0 bases from V and 7 bases from J, with 16 bases between. The CDR3 runs to 16 residues. Germline-derived CDR1 and CDR2 are SNHLY and FYNNEI.

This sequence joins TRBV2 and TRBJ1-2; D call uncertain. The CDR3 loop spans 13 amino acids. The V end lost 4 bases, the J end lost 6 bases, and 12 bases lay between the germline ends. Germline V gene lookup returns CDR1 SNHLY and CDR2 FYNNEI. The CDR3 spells CASSGKLRHGYTF. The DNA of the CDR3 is TGTGCCAGCAGTGGGAAACTAAGACATGGCTACACCTTC. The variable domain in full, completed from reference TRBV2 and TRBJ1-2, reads EPEVTQTPSHQVTQMGQEVILRCVPISNHLYFYWYRQILGQKVEFLVSFYNNEISEKSEIFDDQFSVERPDGSNFTLKIRSTKLEDSAMYFCASSGKLRHGYTFGSGTRLTVV.

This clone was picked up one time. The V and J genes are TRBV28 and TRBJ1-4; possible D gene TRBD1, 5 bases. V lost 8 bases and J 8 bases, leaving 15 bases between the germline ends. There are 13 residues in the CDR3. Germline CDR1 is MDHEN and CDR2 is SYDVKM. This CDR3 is CASARGREEKLFF. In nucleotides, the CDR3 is TGTGCCAGCGCTCGGGGGAGGGAAGAAAAACTGTTTTTT.

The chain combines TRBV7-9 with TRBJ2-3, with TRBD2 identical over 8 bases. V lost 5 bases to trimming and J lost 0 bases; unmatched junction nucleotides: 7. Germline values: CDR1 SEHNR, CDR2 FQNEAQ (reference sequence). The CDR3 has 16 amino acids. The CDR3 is CASSKSGGRSTDTQYF. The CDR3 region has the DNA TGTGCCAGCAGCAAATCGGGGGGGCGGAGCACAGATACGCAGTATTTT.

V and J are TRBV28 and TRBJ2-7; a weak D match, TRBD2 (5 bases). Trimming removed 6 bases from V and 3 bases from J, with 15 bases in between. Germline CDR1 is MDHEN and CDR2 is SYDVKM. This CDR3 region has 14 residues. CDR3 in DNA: TGTGCCAGCAGGCGGCCCGGCGGGTTCTACGAGCAGTACTTC. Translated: CASRRPGGFYEQYF.

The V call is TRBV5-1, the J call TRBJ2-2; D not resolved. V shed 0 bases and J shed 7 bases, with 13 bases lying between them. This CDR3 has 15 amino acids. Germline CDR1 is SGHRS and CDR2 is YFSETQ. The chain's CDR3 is CASSLEPSDGGELFF. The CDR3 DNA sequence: TGCGCCAGCAGCTTGGAGCCCAGCGACGGCGGGGAGCTGTTTTTT.

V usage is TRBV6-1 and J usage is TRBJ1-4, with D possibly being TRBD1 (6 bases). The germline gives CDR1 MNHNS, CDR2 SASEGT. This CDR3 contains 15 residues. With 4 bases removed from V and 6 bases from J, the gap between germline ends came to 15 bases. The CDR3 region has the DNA TGTGCCAGCAGTGCGGGGTGGGGACATGATGAAAAACTGTTTTTT. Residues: CASSAGWGHDEKLFF.